This TCR beta chain comes out of a study of blood T cell repertoires in COVID-19. As for the study in general: The United States, Italy and Spain supplied acute and convalescent COVID-19 samples. PBMCs, B-cell-depleted T cells, or T cells were the source of the cDNA or gDNA that made up the material.

V lost 0 bases and J lost 6, with 6 bases in between. The CDR3 is 12 amino acids. Per the germline V gene, CDR1 is LGHNA and CDR2 is YNFKEQ. Under the authors' procedure: It was from reference gene primer amplification that nucleated cell counts were estimated. The repertoire was sequenced with immunoSEQ multiplex PCR; TCRdb's copy has only in-frame clones and lacks some. V, J and clone size derive from that table, while D and trimming were established from the DNA sequence. The table lists 150,000 to 200,000 clones, 70% to 90% of them singletons. The rearrangement links TRBV4-2 to TRBJ2-7; D perhaps matches TRBD2 (5 bases). The material sequenced was peripheral blood. The receptor was derived from a man aged 35-49 years who had recovered from COVID-19. The CDR3 coding sequence is TGTGCCAGCAGCCAAGAAGAGGGCGAGCAGTACTTC. Its translation is CASSQEEGEQYF.